Shown below are 27 T cell receptor beta chains from a single sample sequenced in a study of T cells in Graves' hyperthyroidism and ophthalmopathy. Researchers took RNA transcripts and amplified the TCR beta CDR3 regions from them. The HTBI primer set drove a first-round RT-PCR of the TCR CDR3. TCRdb analysed the multiplex PCR reads with MiXCR anew, one entry per CDR3 protein. The repertoire holds 400,000 to 550,000 distinct CDR3 sequences, with around a quarter as singletons. The sequenced material came from blood. These receptors were obtained from a woman aged 25 to 39 with Graves' ophthalmopathy.

This clonotype has just a few counts. The rearrangement uses TRBV4-1 and TRBJ2-2; no reliable D call. The V gene's germline CDR1 is MGHRA and CDR2 YSYEKL. Trimming left V 1 base short and J 6 bases short, with 6 bases between. This CDR3 spans 13 amino acids. The CDR3, as DNA: TGCGCCAGCAGCCAAGCAGAGCCCGGGGAGCTGTTTTTT. It specifies CASSQAEPGELFF.

Only one count was recorded for this clonotype. One junction end disagrees with the germline gene, perhaps due to a read error. CDR3 in amino acids: CASCFQEETEAFF. CDR3 coding DNA: TGTGCCAGCTGCTTCCAGGAAGAAACTGAAGCTTTCTTT. The rearrangement uses TRBV7-9 and TRBJ1-1; D not certain. CDR3 length equals 13 residues. Germline V gene sequence: CDR1 SEHNR, CDR2 FQNEAQ (reference sequence). Full variable domain (outside the CDR3, taken from reference TRBV7-9 and TRBJ1-1): DTGVSQNPRHKITKRGQNVTFRCDPISEHNRLYWYRQTLGQGPEFLTYFQNEAQLEKSRLLSDRFSAERPKGSFSTLEIQRTEQGDSAMYLCASCFQEETEAFFGQGTRLTVV.

The rearrangement links TRBV30 to TRBJ1-5, with D uncertain. There are 13 residues in the CDR3. Trimming shortened V by 0 bases and J by 7 bases, and 10 bases separated the two germline ends. Germline V lookup: CDR1 GTSNPN, CDR2 SVGIG (reference sequence). CDR3 sequence reads: CAWSVLVGQPQHF. For the CDR3, the DNA is TGTGCCTGGAGTGTACTAGTTGGACAGCCCCAGCATTTT.

This clonotype has at least ten counts. CDR3 residues: CASGFSDRGGYTF. The CDR3 region has the DNA TGTGCTAGTGGTTTCAGCGACAGGGGCGGCTACACCTTC. The V gene is TRBV12-5, the J gene TRBJ1-2; 8 bases map to TRBD1. V shed 3 bases and J 8 bases; nucleotides not matched to a gene: 5. This CDR3 is 13 amino acids long. CDR1 and CDR2 (germline): LGHNT, FRNRAP. The complete variable domain, with remaining parts taken from reference TRBV12-5 and TRBJ1-2, reads DARVTQTPRHKVTEMGQEVTMRCQPILGHNTVFWYRQTMMQGLELLAYFRNRAPLDDSGMPKDRFSAEMPDATLATLKIQPSEPRDSAVYFCASGFSDRGGYTFGSGTRLTVV.

J is TRBJ2-2 and V is TRBV5-6, with unresolved D. This CDR3 is 14 amino acids long. V dropped 0 bases and J dropped 1 base, with 4 bases sitting between them. In germline, CDR1 is SGHDT, CDR2 YYEEEE. The CDR3 DNA is TGTGCCAGCAGCTTGGTTGAGAACACCGGGGAGCTGTTTTTT. Translated: CASSLVENTGELFF.

The chain carries TRBV4-2 and TRBJ2-7; TRBD1 agrees at 8 bases. CDR3 length equals 15 residues. The trim removed 0 bases at V and 1 base at J, leaving 2 bases unmatched. Germline V gives CDR1 LGHNA, CDR2 YNFKEQ. CDR3 protein: CASSQDTGGSYEQYF. CDR3 nucleotides: TGTGCCAGCAGCCAAGATACAGGGGGTTCCTACGAGCAGTACTTC.

This clonotype has ten or more counts. The CDR3 loop is CASSPLLWGQNTEAFF. Written as DNA, the CDR3 is TGTGCCAGCTCACCCCTATTGTGGGGACAGAACACTGAAGCTTTCTTT. The chain has TRBV18 and TRBJ1-1; a possible D gene is TRBD1 (6 bases). Germline V gives CDR1 KGHSH, CDR2 LQKENI. The length of the CDR3 is 16 residues. V was clipped by 3 bases and J by 1 base, with 15 bases between them.

The chain joins TRBV10-1 to TRBJ1-1, with a possible D match to TRBD1 (6 bases). V lost 11 bases and J lost 0, with 22 bases in between. Per germline, CDR1 WNHNN and CDR2 SYGVQD (reference sequence). The CDR3 extends over 16 amino acids. Written as DNA, the CDR3 is TGCGCCGGCGGTGGGGGGCGTTGGCGGATGAACACTGAAGCTTTCTTT. Its protein product is CAGGGGRWRMNTEAFF.

This clonotype appeared many times. V gene TRBV9 combines with J gene TRBJ2-7; 8 bases fit TRBD1. The CDR3 runs to 15 residues. In germline, CDR1 is SGDLS, CDR2 YYNGEE. After removal of 0 bases from V and 4 bases from J, the junction contained 6 bases not matched to a gene. The CDR3, as DNA: TGTGCCAGCAGCGTAGGGACAGGGATCGGGTACGAGCAGTACTTC. Its translation is CASSVGTGIGYEQYF.

The chain has TRBV18 and TRBJ1-4, with D unresolved. The ends were cut back, 2 bases at V and 0 bases at J, with 7 bases in the middle. The CDR3 is 15 amino acids. Germline V gene sequence: CDR1 KGHSH, CDR2 LQKENI. Here the CDR3 reads CASSPGAATNEKLFF. Here the CDR3 DNA reads TGTGCCAGCTCACCAGGAGCAGCAACTAATGAAAAACTGTTTTTT.

The chain couples TRBV5-1 to TRBJ1-2, with 8 bases aligning to TRBD1. CDR1 and CDR2 from the germline V gene are SGHRS and YFSETQ. The CDR3 totals 15 residues. J gave up 1 base and V 0 bases, and 2 bases lay outside the gene matches. The CDR3 DNA follows: TGCGCCAGCAGCTTGGCAGGGGGCGATAACTATGGCTACACCTTC. Translating it yields CASSLAGGDNYGYTF.

DNA of the CDR3: TGCGCCAGCAGACGGGAAACAGGGGTTTTGTACGAGCAGTACTTC. Translated, it gives CASRRETGVLYEQYF. The chain joins TRBV10-2 to TRBJ2-7; 7 bases match TRBD1. The germline gives CDR1 WSHSY, CDR2 SAAADI. The CDR3 has 15 residues. V was pared by 6 bases and J by 4 bases, with 12 bases of the junction left unmatched.

The rearrangement uses TRBV4-2 and TRBJ1-1; TRBD1 is a possible D gene (6 bases). Germline V gene data show CDR1 as LGHNA and CDR2 as YNFKEQ. Between the trimmed V and J ends, which lost 4 bases and 0 bases, there was a span of 12 bases. This CDR3 is built from 15 residues. CDR3: CASSLRTDMNTEAFF. The DNA for the CDR3 is TGTGCCAGCAGCCTCCGGACAGACATGAACACTGAAGCTTTCTTT.

This clonotype was recorded at least ten times. The V call is TRBV7-9, the J call TRBJ1-2; TRBD1 is a possible D gene (5 bases). V gave up 5 bases and J gave up 2 bases, with 15 bases separating them. CDR3 length: 15 residues. Per the germline V gene, CDR1 is SEHNR and CDR2 is FQNEAQ (reference sequence). CDR3 bases: TGTGCCAGCAGCCCACGGCAGGGCTCCAACTATGGCTACACCTTC. Its translation: CASSPRQGSNYGYTF.

In this sample, this clonotype turned up many times. The rearrangement uses TRBV6-1 and TRBJ2-7; D not resolved. CDR1 and CDR2 from the germline V gene are MNHNS and SASEGT. V was cut by 8 bases and J by 1 base, with 12 bases left in between. This CDR3 region has 13 residues. DNA for the CDR3: TGTGCCAGCGGCCGAGAAGGGTCCTACGAGCAGTACTTC. This translates into CASGREGSYEQYF.

In this sample, this clonotype turned up many times. V is TRBV7-8 and J is TRBJ2-7; D gene ambiguous. Germline V lookup: CDR1 SGHVS, CDR2 FQNEAQ. The CDR3 extends over 13 amino acids. Trimming pared 5 bases from V and 6 bases from J, leaving 14 bases between. The CDR3 spells CASSPRRWGEQYF. DNA of the CDR3: TGTGCCAGCAGCCCTCGTCGGTGGGGCGAGCAGTACTTC.

This clonotype was detected a few times. This chain connects TRBV24-1 to TRBJ2-7; D may be TRBD2 (5 bases). The V end was cut by 3 bases, the J end by 7 bases, with 9 bases between. CDR1 and CDR2 from the germline V gene are KGHDR and SFDVKD. The CDR3 is made up of 12 amino acids. The CDR3 loop reads CATSDRAEEQYF. CDR3 nucleotide sequence: TGTGCCACCAGTGATAGAGCGGAAGAGCAGTACTTC.

This clonotype was detected ten times or more. The J gene is TRBJ1-1, the V gene TRBV6-5; D perhaps matches TRBD1 (6 bases). The germline CDR1 and CDR2 sequences are MNHEY and SVGAGI. This CDR3 comprises 13 residues. The V gene lost 5 bases and the J gene lost 4 bases, with 11 bases spanning the gap. As DNA, the CDR3 is TGTGCCAGCAGTCCTACAGGGTTCACTGAAGCTTTCTTT. Translating it yields CASSPTGFTEAFF.

This clonotype was seen repeatedly, ten times or more. This sequence joins TRBV7-4 and TRBJ1-5; D is uncertain. V lost 2 bases and J lost 0, with 14 bases in between. Germline-derived CDR1 and CDR2 are SGHVT and SQSDAQ. The length of the CDR3 is 17 residues. The chain's CDR3 is CASSLPLSVYSNQPQHF. CDR3 bases: TGTGCCAGCAGCTTACCTCTTTCAGTTTATAGCAATCAGCCCCAGCATTTT.

In its sample, this clonotype was seen many times. The CDR3 loop reads CATSDEMATEAFF. DNA of the CDR3: TGTGCCACCAGTGACGAAATGGCCACTGAAGCTTTCTTT. The rearrangement links TRBV24-1 to TRBJ1-1; unclear D gene. This CDR3 has 13 amino acids. CDR1 KGHDR and CDR2 SFDVKD come from the germline V gene. Trimming left V 4 bases short and J 4 bases short, with 9 bases between.

There are many counts of this clonotype. This sequence joins TRBV5-5 and TRBJ2-7; D tentatively reads TRBD1 or TRBD2 (6 bases each). CDR3 length: 15 residues. CDR1 SGHKS and CDR2 YYEKEE come from the germline V gene (reference sequence). Trimming stripped 0 bases from V and 7 bases from J, with 17 bases between. CDR3 in amino acids: CASSLDPGHRGEQYF. CDR3 in DNA: TGTGCCAGCAGCTTGGACCCGGGACACCGGGGGGAGCAGTACTTC.

This clonotype was counted ten times or more. The chain combines TRBV6-5 with TRBJ1-2; D is unclear. Trimming removed 0 bases at V and 5 bases at J, with 10 bases between. Germline V gives CDR1 MNHEY, CDR2 SVGAGI. This CDR3 region has 14 residues. CDR3 bases: TGTGCCAGCAGTTACTCCCGGGTTGGGTATGGCTACACCTTC. Translation: CASSYSRVGYGYTF.

The sample holds a few counts of this clonotype. A much larger clone sits a single nucleotide away, making a read error possible. The rearrangement joins TRBV4-1 to TRBJ1-2; weak D call: TRBD1 (6 bases). The CDR3 runs to 14 residues. Germline V gene lookup returns CDR1 MGHRA and CDR2 YSYEKL. The CDR3 bases are TGCGCCAGCAGCCAAGACGGACAGTCCTATGGCTTCACCTTC. Its translation is CASSQDGQSYGFTF.

This clonotype was detected ten times or more. In DNA form, the CDR3 reads TGCGCCAGCAGCTTGGAGGACGGGCACGAGCAGTACTTC. Protein sequence: CASSLEDGHEQYF. The chain couples TRBV5-1 to TRBJ2-7, with no clear D. Between the trimmed V and J ends, which lost 0 bases and 5 bases, there was a span of 9 bases. Germline loops: CDR1 SGHRS, CDR2 YFSETQ. This CDR3 comprises 13 residues.

This clonotype was found a few times. The V and J genes are TRBV12-3 or TRBV12-4 and TRBJ1-2; D remains unclear. The CDR3 sequence is 12 residues long. Trimming shortened V by 3 bases and J by 8 bases, and 10 bases separated the two germline ends. In DNA form, the CDR3 reads TGTGCCAGCAGTTTTTCTACCATCGGCTACACCTTC. Its protein product is CASSFSTIGYTF.

This clonotype was found a few times. A much larger clone sits a single nucleotide away, making a read error possible. This sequence joins TRBV9 and TRBJ1-2, with D possibly TRBD1 on 6 matching bases. The germline CDR1 and CDR2 sequences are SGDLS and YYNGEE. This CDR3 has 13 residues. Trimming took 3 bases from V and 1 from J, leaving 7 bases between them. In DNA, the CDR3 is TGTGCCAGCAGCGCGGACAGTAACTATGGCTACACCTTC. It specifies CASSADSNYGYTF.

This clonotype showed up many times. V and J are TRBV6-1 and TRBJ1-2, with D perhaps TRBD1 (6 bases). CDR1 is MNHNS and CDR2 is SASEGT in the germline V gene. The CDR3 has 16 residues. V lost 6 bases and J lost 8, with 25 bases in between. The CDR3 is CASSQRRGRDSGGYTF. As DNA, the CDR3 is TGTGCCAGCAGCCAACGACGGGGGCGTGATTCGGGAGGCTACACCTTC.